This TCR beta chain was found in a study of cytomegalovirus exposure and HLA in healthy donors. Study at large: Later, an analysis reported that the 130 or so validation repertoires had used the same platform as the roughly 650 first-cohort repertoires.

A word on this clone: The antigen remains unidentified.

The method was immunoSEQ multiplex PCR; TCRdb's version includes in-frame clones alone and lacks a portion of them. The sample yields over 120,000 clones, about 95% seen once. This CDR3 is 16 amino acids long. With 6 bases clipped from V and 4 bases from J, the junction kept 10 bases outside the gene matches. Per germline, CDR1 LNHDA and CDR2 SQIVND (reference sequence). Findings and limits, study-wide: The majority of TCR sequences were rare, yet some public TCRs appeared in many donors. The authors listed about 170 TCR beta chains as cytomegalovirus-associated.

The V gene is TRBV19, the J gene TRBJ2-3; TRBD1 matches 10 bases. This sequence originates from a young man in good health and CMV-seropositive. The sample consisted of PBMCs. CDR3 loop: CASSNHPGQGSDTQYF. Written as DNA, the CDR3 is TGTGCCAGTAGCAACCATCCGGGACAGGGGTCAGATACGCAGTATTTT.